A selection of T cell receptor beta chains follows, all from one sample in a study of siplizumab effects on memory and regulatory T cells. Profiled with immunoSEQ multiplex PCR; TCRdb holds only in-frame clones, not every one. The sample consists of some 100,000 clones, roughly nine tenths of them appearing once. Sequences were obtained from Tregs sorted from blood. The receptors here all came from a human donor in good health. Both conserved end residues are part of each CDR3. D genes are given only for firm matches. Expanded clones are given a class, and other clones once, few, many or no size at all.

v_call	d_call	clone_size	j_call	cdr3_nt	cdr3_aa
TRBV11-2	-	once	TRBJ2-7	TGTGCCAGCAGCTTAGGCGTCAGGGTCTACGAGCAGTACTTC	CASSLGVRVYEQYF
TRBV7-3	TRBD2	-	TRBJ2-5	TGTGCCAGCAGCGTTACTAGCGCGGAGACCCAGTACTTC	CASSVTSAETQYF
TRBV5-4	TRBD1	-	TRBJ2-5	TGTGCCAGCAGCTTATATATTGGGACAGGGCTTCAAGAGACCCAGTACTTC	CASSLYIGTGLQETQYF
TRBV2	TRBD1	-	TRBJ2-3	TGTGCCAGCAGTGTACAGGGGAGTACGCAGTATTTT	CASSVQGSTQYF
TRBV11-3	TRBD1	-	TRBJ2-7	TGTGCCAGCAGCCCCTACAGGGGGCGAGGCGAGCAGTACTTC	CASSPYRGRGEQYF
TRBV7-9	-	-	TRBJ2-3	TGTGCCAGCAGCCGGATCTACACAGATACGCAGTATTTT	CASSRIYTDTQYF
TRBV7-9	TRBD2	-	TRBJ2-3	TGTGCCAGCAGCCTCGGGACTAGCAGCGATACGCAGTATTTT	CASSLGTSSDTQYF
TRBV10-3	TRBD1	-	TRBJ1-1	TGTGCCATCAGTGAGTTTGGACAGGGGTTATTCACTGAAGCTTTCTTT	CAISEFGQGLFTEAFF
TRBV19	-	-	TRBJ2-6	TGTGCCAGTAATTCCGCCTCTGGGGCCAACGTCCTGACTTTC	CASNSASGANVLTF
TRBV5-6	-	-	TRBJ2-7	TGTGCCAGCAGCTTGGGTCCTGAGCAGTACTTC	CASSLGPEQYF
TRBV5-1	-	-	TRBJ1-2	TGCGCCAGCAGCTTCGACAGAGTCTATGGCTACACCTTC	CASSFDRVYGYTF
TRBV18	TRBD1	-	TRBJ1-4	TGTGCCAGCTCACCACGGACAGGGGTAGGCGAAAAACTGTTTTTT	CASSPRTGVGEKLFF
TRBV11-3	-	-	TRBJ2-1	TGTGCCAGCAGCTTAAATCAGAGGGATGAGCAGTTCTTC	CASSLNQRDEQFF
TRBV5-1	-	-	TRBJ1-1	TGCGCCAGCAGCTTGCTCGCGAAGTCGAACACTGAAGCTTTCTTT	CASSLLAKSNTEAFF
TRBV7-9	TRBD2	-	TRBJ2-1	TGTGCCAGCAGCCTGACTAGCGGGAGGGCTTATGAGCAGTTCTTC	CASSLTSGRAYEQFF
TRBV11-3	-	-	TRBJ2-5	TGTGCCAGCAGCTCCGGAGCTAGTCCGGGGACCCAGTACTTC	CASSSGASPGTQYF
TRBV10-3	-	-	TRBJ1-5	TGTGCCATCAGTGAGTCGGGTACATATAGCAATCAGCCCCAGCATTTT	CAISESGTYSNQPQHF
TRBV27	-	-	TRBJ2-5	TGTGCCAGCAGTCTATATACTAGTACCGGAGAGACCCAGTACTTC	CASSLYTSTGETQYF
TRBV6-5	TRBD1	-	TRBJ2-7	TGTGCCAGCAGTTATAGGGGACAGGGAGCCTACGAGCAGTACTTC	CASSYRGQGAYEQYF
TRBV28	-	-	TRBJ1-2	TGTGCCAGCAGTTTGACTGCGGCAGCGAACACCCATATGGGCTACACCTTC	CASSLTAAANTHMGYTF
TRBV5-1	TRBD2	-	TRBJ2-2	TGCGCCAGCAGCTTGGGCGGGAGAAACACCGGGGAGCTGTTTTTT	CASSLGGRNTGELFF
TRBV11-2	-	-	TRBJ2-5	TGTGCCAGCAGCTTAGTAGCGCATCCGGTCCAAGAGACCCAGTACTTC	CASSLVAHPVQETQYF
TRBV15	TRBD1	-	TRBJ2-1	TGTGCCACCAGCAGTAACACAGGGGGGCAGTTCTTC	CATSSNTGGQFF
TRBV19	-	-	TRBJ1-5	TGTGCCAGTAGTATAGAACAGGGTAATCAGCCCCAGCATTTT	CASSIEQGNQPQHF
TRBV6-5	-	-	TRBJ1-2	TGTGCCAGCAGTTTCATCAGGGGCTACTATGGCTACACCTTC	CASSFIRGYYGYTF
TRBV4-2	-	-	TRBJ2-7	TGTGCCAGCAGCCAAGTATCAGGTCCCAATTACGAGCAGTACTTC	CASSQVSGPNYEQYF
TRBV19	-	once	TRBJ2-1	TGTGCCAGTAGTATAGATCATCGGCTTAAGGGGCAGTTCTTC	CASSIDHRLKGQFF
TRBV18	TRBD1	-	TRBJ2-1	TGTGCCAGCTCACCGTCTGGGACAGGGGTTGACAATGAGCAGTTCTTC	CASSPSGTGVDNEQFF
TRBV28	TRBD1	-	TRBJ2-7	TGTGCCAGCAACAACCCGGGACAGGGGAACTACGAGCAGTACTTC	CASNNPGQGNYEQYF
TRBV5-1	TRBD1	-	TRBJ2-7	TGCGCCAGCAGCCCCACTCCGGGACAGGGCCCCTACGAGCAGTACTTC	CASSPTPGQGPYEQYF
TRBV29-1	-	-	TRBJ1-2	TGCAGCGTTGAAGTCCTAAGCGGCTACACCTTC	CSVEVLSGYTF
TRBV5-4	-	-	TRBJ2-5	TGTGCCAGCAGCCAGGGCCGTAATGGGATTCGAGAGACCCAGTACTTC	CASSQGRNGIRETQYF
TRBV6-4	-	-	TRBJ1-4	TGTGCCAGCAGTGTATGGCCGACTAATGAAAAACTGTTTTTT	CASSVWPTNEKLFF
TRBV5-1	-	-	TRBJ1-3	TGCGCCAGCAGCTTGGAGGAATCTGGAAACACCATATATTTT	CASSLEESGNTIYF
TRBV15	-	-	TRBJ1-2	TGTGCCACCAGCAGTGCCCCCGTGAGGTGGAACTATGGCTACACCTTC	CATSSAPVRWNYGYTF
TRBV28	TRBD1	-	TRBJ1-2	TGTGCCAGTGGACAGGGGGCCTCTAACTATGGCTACACCTTC	CASGQGASNYGYTF
TRBV5-1	TRBD2	-	TRBJ2-1	TGCGCCAGCGCGAGGACTAGCGGGTATTACAATGAGCAGTTCTTC	CASARTSGYYNEQFF
TRBV6-5	TRBD2	-	TRBJ2-5	TGTGCCAGCAGTTATAGCGGGAGGGCCTATCAAGAGACCCAGTACTTC	CASSYSGRAYQETQYF
TRBV19	-	-	TRBJ1-2	TGTGCCAGTAGTACTTGGGACAAGCCCGCCTATGGCTACACCTTC	CASSTWDKPAYGYTF
TRBV2	-	-	TRBJ2-3	TGTGCCAGCAGTTTTCGGGAGCTCACAGATACGCAGTATTTT	CASSFRELTDTQYF